The 5 T cell receptor beta chains below were found in one sample sequenced in a study of T cells in localized non-small cell lung cancer. Profiling relied on immunoSEQ multiplex PCR, and the TCRdb table lists in-frame clones only, not all of them. The sample consists of around 43,000 clones, approximately 86% of them appearing once. The specimen was peripheral blood, collected before any cancer treatment. Receptors were obtained from a man aged 18-55 years with stage I lung adenocarcinoma.

The table lists this clone with a few counts. The chain links TRBV19 to TRBJ2-2, with unresolved D. This CDR3 comprises 15 residues. Germline lookup yields CDR1 LNHDA and CDR2 SQIVND (reference sequence). V was pared by 1 base and J by 4 bases, with 10 bases between. The CDR3 DNA is TGTGCCAGTAGTATAGGGGTTGGGGTCACCGGGGAGCTGTTTTTT. Its translation is CASSIGVGVTGELFF.

The CDR3 region has the DNA TGTGCCAGCAGCTTGGACCGGACAGGGACAGGAGTCTATGGCTACACCTTC. Translating gives CASSLDRTGTGVYGYTF. The chain is built from TRBV11-2 and TRBJ1-2, with 8 bases fitting TRBD1. J lost 4 bases, V lost 3 bases, and 13 bases had no gene match. This CDR3 comprises 17 residues. The germline V gene has CDR1 SGHAT and CDR2 FQNNGV.

This rearrangement joins TRBV6-1 to TRBJ2-7; TRBD2 matches at 8 bases. The CDR3 loop spans 14 amino acids. In germline, CDR1 is MNHNS, CDR2 SASEGT. Losses at the gene ends were 4 bases for V and 4 bases for J; bases not matched to a gene: 6. The CDR3 DNA sequence: TGTGCCAGCAGTGGGCTAGCGGGTTATTACGAGCAGTACTTC. It yields the protein CASSGLAGYYEQYF.

The V call is TRBV5-6, the J call TRBJ1-2, with D unresolved. V gave up 0 bases and J gave up 4 bases, with 10 bases separating them. The length of the CDR3 is 14 residues. Germline V lookup: CDR1 SGHDT, CDR2 YYEEEE. The CDR3 loop reads CASSLEGRTYGYTF. Here the CDR3 DNA reads TGTGCCAGCAGCTTGGAAGGCCGGACCTATGGCTACACCTTC.

CDR3 region: CASSLAGVPSYEQYF. In DNA, the CDR3 is TGTGCCAGCAGCTTAGCGGGAGTACCCTCCTACGAGCAGTACTTC. J is TRBJ2-7 and V is TRBV7-2; tentatively, D is TRBD2 (5 bases). Germline V lookup: CDR1 SGHTA, CDR2 FQGNSA. The V gene lost 0 bases and the J gene lost 0 bases, with 9 bases spanning the gap. The CDR3 is 15 amino acids.